This is a list of T cell receptor beta chains from one sample in a study of technical replicates of blood from a few donors. The assay was immunoSEQ multiplex PCR, and TCRdb's table has in-frame clones only and misses some. Here the sample spans about 66,000 clones, roughly 90% being singletons. Specimen: PBMCs. Receptors were obtained from a human donor in good health. Some clones in this sample may be carry-over from other donors' samples. Each CDR3 is given with its conserved first and last residue. Each record gives: J gene, V gene, D gene, clone size, CDR3 DNA, CDR3 protein. The D gene is left open where the match is weak. Not every row has a clone size; where given, it reads once, few, many or a size class.

TRBJ2-3,TRBV19,.,.,TGTGCCAGTAGTAATGTCCAGGGTACGCAGTATTTT,CASSNVQGTQYF
TRBJ1-1,TRBV27,.,once,TGTGCCAGCAGTTTATACGGGAACACTGAAGCTTTCTTT,CASSLYGNTEAFF
TRBJ2-5,TRBV9,.,.,TGTGCCAGCAGCGCCCCGGGGACATCCACCGTCGTGACCCAGTACTTC,CASSAPGTSTVVTQYF
TRBJ2-7,TRBV2,TRBD2,.,TGTGCCAGCAGGAAACTTACCCGGGACTACCGCTCCTACGAGCAGTACTTC,CASRKLTRDYRSYEQYF
TRBJ2-7,TRBV23-1,TRBD2,.,TGCGCCAGCCCCGGGGGGGGGAAGATTTACGAGCAGTACTTC,CASPGGGKIYEQYF
TRBJ2-7,TRBV7-9,.,.,TGTGCCAGCAGCCCCCTAGCCGACTCCTACGAGCAGTACTTC,CASSPLADSYEQYF
TRBJ1-5,TRBV19,.,.,TGTGCCAGTAGTACAGTTAGCGAGGCGAGTCAGCCCCAGCATTTT,CASSTVSEASQPQHF
TRBJ1-5,TRBV7-2,.,.,TGTGCCAGCAGCTGGGGACCGGGGGGGAGCAATCAGCCCCAGCATTTT,CASSWGPGGSNQPQHF
TRBJ2-1,TRBV5-1,.,.,TGCGCCAGCAGCTTCGGCGGCGTTAATGAGCAGTTCTTC,CASSFGGVNEQFF
TRBJ2-7,TRBV6-6,TRBD1,.,TGTGCCAGCAGTCCCGGTGGGGACAGTCACGAGCAGTACTTC,CASSPGGDSHEQYF
TRBJ1-2,TRBV29-1,TRBD1,.,TGCAGAGCCCCGGGACAGGGGAACTATGGCTACACCTTC,CRAPGQGNYGYTF
TRBJ1-1,TRBV2,.,.,TGTGCCAGCACCTCGGGTGGGAACACTGAAGCTTTCTTT,CASTSGGNTEAFF
TRBJ1-2,TRBV2,.,.,TGTGCCAGCAGAAACATCTGGGCCAAATTATATGGCTACACCTTC,CASRNIWAKLYGYTF
TRBJ2-4,TRBV6-6,.,once,TGTGCCAGCAGCCCAACCAGGGGAAGCTTTGGAAACATTCAGTACTTC,CASSPTRGSFGNIQYF
TRBJ2-3,TRBV19,TRBD2,.,TGTGCCAGTAGTCCTAGCGGGGGGGCCTTAGATACGCAGTATTTT,CASSPSGGALDTQYF